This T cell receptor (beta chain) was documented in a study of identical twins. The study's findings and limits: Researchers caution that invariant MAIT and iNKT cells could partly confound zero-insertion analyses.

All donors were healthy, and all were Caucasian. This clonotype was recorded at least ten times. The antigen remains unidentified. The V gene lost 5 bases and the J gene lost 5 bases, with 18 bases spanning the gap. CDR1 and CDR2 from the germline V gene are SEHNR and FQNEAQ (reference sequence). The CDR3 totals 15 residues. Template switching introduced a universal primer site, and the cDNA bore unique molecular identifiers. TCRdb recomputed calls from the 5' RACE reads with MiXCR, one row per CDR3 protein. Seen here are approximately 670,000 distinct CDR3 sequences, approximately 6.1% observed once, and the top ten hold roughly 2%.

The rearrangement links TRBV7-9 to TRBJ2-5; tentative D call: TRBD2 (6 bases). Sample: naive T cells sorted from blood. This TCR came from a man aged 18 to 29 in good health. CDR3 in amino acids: CASSLGTVGGETQYF. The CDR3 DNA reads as TGTGCCAGCAGCCTGGGGACTGTCGGGGGTGAGACCCAGTACTTC. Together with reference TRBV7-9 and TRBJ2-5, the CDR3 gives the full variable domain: DTGVSQNPRHKITKRGQNVTFRCDPISEHNRLYWYRQTLGQGPEFLTYFQNEAQLEKSRLLSDRFSAERPKGSFSTLEIQRTEQGDSAMYLCASSLGTVGGETQYFGPGTRLLVL.